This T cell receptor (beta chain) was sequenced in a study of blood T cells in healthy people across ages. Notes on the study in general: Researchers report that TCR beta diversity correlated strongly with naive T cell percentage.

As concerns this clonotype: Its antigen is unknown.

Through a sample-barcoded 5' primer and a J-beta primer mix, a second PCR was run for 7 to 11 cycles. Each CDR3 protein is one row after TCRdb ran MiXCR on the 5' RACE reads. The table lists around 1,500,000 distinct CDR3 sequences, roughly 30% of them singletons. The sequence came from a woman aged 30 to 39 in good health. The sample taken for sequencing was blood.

In nucleotides, the CDR3 is TGTGCCAGCAGTTTTCAGGAAGCCGCTAATGAAAAACTGTTTTTT. It encodes CASSFQEAANEKLFF. The chain is built from TRBV6-5 and TRBJ1-4; D unresolved. Trimming cost V 4 bases and J 3 bases, with 12 bases left between them. The CDR3 is 15 residues long. Per the germline V gene, CDR1 is MNHEY and CDR2 is SVGAGI.